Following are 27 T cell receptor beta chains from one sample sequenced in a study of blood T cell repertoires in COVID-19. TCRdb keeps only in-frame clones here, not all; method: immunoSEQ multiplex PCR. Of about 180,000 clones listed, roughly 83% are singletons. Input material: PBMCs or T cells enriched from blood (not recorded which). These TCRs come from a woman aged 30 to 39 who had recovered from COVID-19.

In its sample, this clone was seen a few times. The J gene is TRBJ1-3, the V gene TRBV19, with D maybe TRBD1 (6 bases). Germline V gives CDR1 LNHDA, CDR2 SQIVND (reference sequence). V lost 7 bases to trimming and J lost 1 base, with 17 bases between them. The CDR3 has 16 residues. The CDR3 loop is CASTSASGASGNTIYF. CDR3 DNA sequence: TGTGCCAGTACGTCCGCGTCAGGGGCTTCTGGAAACACCATATATTTT.

The CDR3 nucleotides read TGTGCCAGCAGCTTAGCGGGAGGTTACAATGAGCAGTTCTTC. It specifies CASSLAGGYNEQFF. The rearrangement links TRBV7-9 to TRBJ2-1, with D maybe TRBD2 (6 bases). Trimming shortened V by 0 bases and J by 4 bases, and 7 bases separated the two germline ends. CDR3 length: 14 amino acids. Looked up from germline, CDR1 is SEHNR and CDR2 is FQNEAQ (reference sequence).

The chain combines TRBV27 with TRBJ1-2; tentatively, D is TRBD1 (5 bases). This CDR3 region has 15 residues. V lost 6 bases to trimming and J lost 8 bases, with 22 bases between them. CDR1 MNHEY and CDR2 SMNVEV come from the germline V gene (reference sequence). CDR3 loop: CASRSQGNNVLGYTF. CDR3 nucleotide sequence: TGTGCCAGCAGATCGCAGGGTAACAACGTATTAGGCTACACCTTC.

The CDR3 DNA reads as TGTGCCAGCAGCCCATCGCTACAGGACACTGAAGCTTTCTTT. Translating gives CASSPSLQDTEAFF. The V and J genes are TRBV5-6 and TRBJ1-1, with D maybe TRBD1 (5 bases). CDR1 and CDR2 from the germline V gene are SGHDT and YYEEEE. There are 14 residues in the CDR3. V gave up 4 bases and J gave up 3 bases, with 13 bases separating them.

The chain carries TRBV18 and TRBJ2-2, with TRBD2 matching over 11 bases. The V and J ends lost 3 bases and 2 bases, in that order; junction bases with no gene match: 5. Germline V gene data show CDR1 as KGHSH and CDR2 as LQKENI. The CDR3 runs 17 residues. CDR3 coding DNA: TGTGCCAGCTCACCCGCACTAGCGGGAGCAAACACCGGGGAGCTGTTTTTT. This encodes CASSPALAGANTGELFF. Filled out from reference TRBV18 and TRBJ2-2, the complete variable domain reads NAGVMQNPRHLVRRRGQEARLRCSPMKGHSHVYWYRQLPEEGLKFMVYLQKENIIDESGMPKERFSAEFPKEGPSILRIQQVVRGDSAAYFCASSPALAGANTGELFFGEGSRLTVL.

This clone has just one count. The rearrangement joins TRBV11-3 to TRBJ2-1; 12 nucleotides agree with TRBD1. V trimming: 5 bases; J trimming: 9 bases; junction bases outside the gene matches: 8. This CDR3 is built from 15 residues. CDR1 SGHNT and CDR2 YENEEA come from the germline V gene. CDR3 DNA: TGTGCCAGCAGCCTTACCGGGACAGGGGGCGTTGAGCAGTTCTTC. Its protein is CASSLTGTGGVEQFF.

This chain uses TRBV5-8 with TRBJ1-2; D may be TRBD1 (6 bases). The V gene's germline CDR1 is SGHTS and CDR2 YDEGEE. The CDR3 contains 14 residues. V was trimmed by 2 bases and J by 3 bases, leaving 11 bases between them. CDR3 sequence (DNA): TGTGCCAGCAGCTTCGGGGGGCGAGACTATGGCTACACCTTC. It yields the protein CASSFGGRDYGYTF.

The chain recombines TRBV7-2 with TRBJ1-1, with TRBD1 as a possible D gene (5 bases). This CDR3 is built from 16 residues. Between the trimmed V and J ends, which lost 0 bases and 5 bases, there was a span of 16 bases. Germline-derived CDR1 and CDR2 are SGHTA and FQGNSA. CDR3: CASSLARGGSFTEAFF. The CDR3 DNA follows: TGTGCCAGCAGCTTAGCGCGGGGGGGGTCGTTTACTGAAGCTTTCTTT.

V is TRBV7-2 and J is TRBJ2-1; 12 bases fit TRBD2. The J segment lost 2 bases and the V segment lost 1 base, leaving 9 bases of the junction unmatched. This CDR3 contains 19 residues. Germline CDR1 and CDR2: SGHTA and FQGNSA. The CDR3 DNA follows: TGTGCCAGCAGCTTAGGGCGCCTAGCGGGAGGGCTTACCTACAATGAGCAGTTCTTC. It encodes CASSLGRLAGGLTYNEQFF.

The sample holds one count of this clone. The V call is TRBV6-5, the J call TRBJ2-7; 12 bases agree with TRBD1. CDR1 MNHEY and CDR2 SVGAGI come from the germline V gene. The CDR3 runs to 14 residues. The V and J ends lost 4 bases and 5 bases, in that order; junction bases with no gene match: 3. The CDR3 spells CASSWGQGAHEQYF. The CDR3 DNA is TGTGCCAGCAGTTGGGGACAGGGGGCTCACGAGCAGTACTTC.

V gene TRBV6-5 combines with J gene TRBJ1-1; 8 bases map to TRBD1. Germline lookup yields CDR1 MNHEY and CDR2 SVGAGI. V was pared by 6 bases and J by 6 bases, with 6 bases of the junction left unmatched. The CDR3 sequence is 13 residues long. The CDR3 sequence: CASSGSGGPEAFF. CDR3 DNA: TGTGCCAGCAGCGGTTCAGGGGGCCCTGAAGCTTTCTTT.

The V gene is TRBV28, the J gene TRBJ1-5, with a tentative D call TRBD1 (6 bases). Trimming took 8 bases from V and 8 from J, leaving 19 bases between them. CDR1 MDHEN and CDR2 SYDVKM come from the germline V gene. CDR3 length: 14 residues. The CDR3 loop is CASHPTGLVEPQHF. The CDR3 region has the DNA TGTGCCAGCCACCCTACAGGGCTGGTGGAGCCCCAGCATTTT. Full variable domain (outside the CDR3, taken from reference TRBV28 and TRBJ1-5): DVKVTQSSRYLVKRTGEKVFLECVQDMDHENMFWYRQDPGLGLRLIYFSYDVKMKEKGDIPEGYSVSREKKERFSLILESASTNQTSMYLCASHPTGLVEPQHFGDGTRLSIL.

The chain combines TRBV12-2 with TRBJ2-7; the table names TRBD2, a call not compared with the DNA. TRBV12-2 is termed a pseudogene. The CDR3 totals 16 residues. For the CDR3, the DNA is TGTGCAAGTCGCTTAGTGCGGCGGGAGTCAGCCTACGAGCAGTACTTC. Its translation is CASRLVRRESAYEQYF.

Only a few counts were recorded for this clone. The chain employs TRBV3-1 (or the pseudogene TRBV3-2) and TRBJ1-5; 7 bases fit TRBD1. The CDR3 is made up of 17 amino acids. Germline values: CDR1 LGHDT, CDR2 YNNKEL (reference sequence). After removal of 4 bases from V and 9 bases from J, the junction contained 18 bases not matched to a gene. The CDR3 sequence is CASSPSVSTGKGPPQHF. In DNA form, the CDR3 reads TGTGCCAGCAGCCCGTCCGTTTCGACAGGGAAGGGTCCGCCCCAGCATTTT.

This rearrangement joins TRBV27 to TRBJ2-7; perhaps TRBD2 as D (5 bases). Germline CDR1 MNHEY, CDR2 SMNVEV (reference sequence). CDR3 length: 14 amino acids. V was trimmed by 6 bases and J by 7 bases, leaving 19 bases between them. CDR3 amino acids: CASRGMERAGEQYF. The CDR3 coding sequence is TGTGCCAGCAGGGGGATGGAGAGGGCGGGTGAGCAGTACTTC.

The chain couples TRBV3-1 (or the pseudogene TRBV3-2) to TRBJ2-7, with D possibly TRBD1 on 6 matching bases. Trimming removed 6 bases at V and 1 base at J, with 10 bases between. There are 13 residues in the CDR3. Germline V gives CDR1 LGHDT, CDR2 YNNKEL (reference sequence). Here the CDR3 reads CASSHGQSYEQYF. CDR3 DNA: TGTGCCAGCAGTCATGGACAGTCCTACGAGCAGTACTTC.

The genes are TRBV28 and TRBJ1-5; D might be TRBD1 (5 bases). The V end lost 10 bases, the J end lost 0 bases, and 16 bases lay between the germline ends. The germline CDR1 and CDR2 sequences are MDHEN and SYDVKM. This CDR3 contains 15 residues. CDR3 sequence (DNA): TGTGCCACCTTAGGTATGGGGCTTAGCAATCAGCCCCAGCATTTT. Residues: CATLGMGLSNQPQHF.

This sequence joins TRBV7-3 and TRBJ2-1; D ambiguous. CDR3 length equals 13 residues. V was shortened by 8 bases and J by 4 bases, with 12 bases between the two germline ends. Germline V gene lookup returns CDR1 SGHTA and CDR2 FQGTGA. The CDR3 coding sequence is TGTGCCAGCGGCTCCATGGCTTACAATGAGCAGTTCTTC. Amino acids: CASGSMAYNEQFF.

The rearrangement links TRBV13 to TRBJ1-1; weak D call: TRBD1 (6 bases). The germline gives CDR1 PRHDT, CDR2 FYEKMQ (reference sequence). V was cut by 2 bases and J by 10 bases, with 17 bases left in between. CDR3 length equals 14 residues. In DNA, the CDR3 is TGTGCCAGCAGCTTAACCTGGACAGAGGCTCGAGCTTTCTTT. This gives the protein CASSLTWTEARAFF.

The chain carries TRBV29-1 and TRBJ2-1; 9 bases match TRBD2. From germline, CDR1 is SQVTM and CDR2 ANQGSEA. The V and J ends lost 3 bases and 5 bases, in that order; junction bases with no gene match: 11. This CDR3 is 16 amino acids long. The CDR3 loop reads CSVDLISSGTNNEQFF. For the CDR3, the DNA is TGCAGCGTTGACCTCATCTCTAGCGGGACGAACAATGAGCAGTTCTTC.

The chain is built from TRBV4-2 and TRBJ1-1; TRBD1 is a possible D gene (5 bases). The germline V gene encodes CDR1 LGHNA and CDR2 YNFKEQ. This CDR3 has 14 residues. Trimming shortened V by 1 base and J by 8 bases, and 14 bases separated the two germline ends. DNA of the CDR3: TGTGCCAGCAGCCAAGGGGTTATGGGGGGAGAAGCTTTCTTT. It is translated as CASSQGVMGGEAFF.

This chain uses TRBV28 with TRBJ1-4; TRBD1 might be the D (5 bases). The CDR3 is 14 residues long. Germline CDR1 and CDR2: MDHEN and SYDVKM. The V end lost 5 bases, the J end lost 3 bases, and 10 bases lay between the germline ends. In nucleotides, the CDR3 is TGTGCCAGCAGTGTCAACAGGCCTAATGAAAAACTGTTTTTT. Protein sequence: CASSVNRPNEKLFF.

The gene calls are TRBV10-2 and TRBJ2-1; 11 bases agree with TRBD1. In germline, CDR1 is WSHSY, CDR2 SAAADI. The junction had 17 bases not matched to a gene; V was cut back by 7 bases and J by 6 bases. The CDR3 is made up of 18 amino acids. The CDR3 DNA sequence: TGCGCCAGCACCCCCGGCGGCGGACAGGGGGCTCTATTCAATGAGCAGTTCTTC. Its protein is CASTPGGGQGALFNEQFF.

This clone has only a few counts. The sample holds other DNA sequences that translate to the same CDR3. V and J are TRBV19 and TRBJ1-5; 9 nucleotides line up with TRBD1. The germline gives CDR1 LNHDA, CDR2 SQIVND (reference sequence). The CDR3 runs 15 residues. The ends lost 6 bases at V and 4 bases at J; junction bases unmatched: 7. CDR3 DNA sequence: TGTGCCAGTAGCCTCCGACAGGGGGGAAATCAGCCCCAGCATTTT. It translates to CASSLRQGGNQPQHF.

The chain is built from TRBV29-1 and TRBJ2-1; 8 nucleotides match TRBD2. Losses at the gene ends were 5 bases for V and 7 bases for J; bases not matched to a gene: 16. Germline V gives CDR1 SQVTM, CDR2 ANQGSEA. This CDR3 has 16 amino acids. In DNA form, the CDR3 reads TGCAGCGTTACCCCTAGTTCGGGACTAGTGTCTAATGAGCAGTTCTTC. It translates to CSVTPSSGLVSNEQFF.

The CDR3 nucleotides read TGTGCCAGCAGCATCATCTCAGGGGGACGCAATCAGCCCCAGCATTTT. It encodes CASSIISGGRNQPQHF. V is TRBV4-2 and J is TRBJ1-5, with 7 nucleotides matching TRBD1. The CDR3 is made up of 16 amino acids. Germline lookup yields CDR1 LGHNA and CDR2 YNFKEQ. Unmatched junction bases numbered 9, after V lost 5 bases and J lost 2 bases.

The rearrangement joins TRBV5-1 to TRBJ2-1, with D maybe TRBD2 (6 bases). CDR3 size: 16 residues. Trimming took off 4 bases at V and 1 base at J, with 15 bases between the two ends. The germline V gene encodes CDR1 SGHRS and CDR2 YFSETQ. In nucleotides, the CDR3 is TGCGCCAGCAGCCTGGCCGCACTAGCTTCCTACAATGAGCAGTTCTTC. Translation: CASSLAALASYNEQFF.